Listed here are 20 T cell receptor beta chains from one sample, sequenced in a study of cytomegalovirus exposure and HLA in healthy donors. Both 60 Vbeta primers and 13 Jbeta primers went into the PCR. TCRdb's copy holds only in-frame clones and misses some; the assay was immunoSEQ multiplex PCR. Among roughly 80,000 clones listed, roughly 64% were seen once. Sample: PBMCs. These TCRs come from a man aged 30 to 39 in good health and CMV-seropositive.

The gene calls are TRBV7-2 and TRBJ2-3; D may be TRBD1 (6 bases). Trimming cost V 1 base and J 0 bases, with 11 bases left between them. Germline lookup yields CDR1 SGHTA and CDR2 FQGNSA. The CDR3 has 16 residues. The CDR3: CASSLEDRPSTDTQYF. The CDR3 DNA is TGTGCCAGCAGCTTAGAGGACAGACCTAGCACAGATACGCAGTATTTT.

The rearrangement links TRBV5-1 to TRBJ1-4, with a weak D call TRBD1 (5 bases). CDR1 is SGHRS, CDR2 YFSETQ, per germline. The CDR3 covers 14 residues. Between the trimmed V and J ends, which lost 0 bases and 8 bases, there was a span of 11 bases. The CDR3 loop is CASSLAQGGEKLFF. In DNA, the CDR3 is TGCGCCAGCAGCTTGGCTCAGGGAGGGGAAAAACTGTTTTTT.

This sequence joins TRBV11-3 and TRBJ2-7; unclear D gene. Germline V gene sequence: CDR1 SGHNT, CDR2 YENEEA. The V and J ends lost 8 bases and 1 base respectively, with 21 bases between them. This CDR3 has 16 residues. CDR3 region: CASDGCPAGRSYEQYF. The CDR3 region has the DNA TGTGCCAGCGATGGTTGTCCGGCAGGCCGTTCCTACGAGCAGTACTTC.

This rearrangement joins TRBV5-1 to TRBJ2-5; no definite D call. The J call may be wrong; the DNA end is better matched by TRBJ2-7. The CDR3 consists of 14 residues. Per the germline V gene, CDR1 is SGHRS and CDR2 is YFSETQ. The CDR3 coding sequence is TGCGCCAGCAGCTTGGGCCCCGCGTCCTACGAGCAGTACTTC. Amino acids: CASSLGPASYEQYF.

This clone has more than one count but fewer than ten. The J gene is TRBJ2-2, the V gene TRBV11-3; 7 bases are a match to TRBD1. This CDR3 region has 17 residues. V lost 4 bases to trimming and J lost 1 base; unmatched junction nucleotides: 9. CDR1 is SGHNT and CDR2 is YENEEA in the germline V gene. Here the CDR3 DNA reads TGTGCCAGCAGCTCACTACCGGGACAGCTGAACACCGGGGAGCTGTTTTTT. Encoded protein: CASSSLPGQLNTGELFF.

This sequence joins TRBV29-1 and TRBJ2-1, with 8 bases aligning to TRBD1. In germline, CDR1 is SQVTM, CDR2 ANQGSEA. V shed 6 bases, J shed 10 bases, and the junction held 14 bases outside the gene matches. The CDR3 runs 14 residues. The CDR3 nucleotides are TGCAGCGTCGACCAGACAGGGGTGAATGGGGAGCAGTTCTTC. It specifies CSVDQTGVNGEQFF.

V is TRBV29-1 and J is TRBJ2-2, with TRBD2 matching over 7 bases. CDR3 length: 15 residues. Trimming cost V 4 bases and J 3 bases; bases outside gene matches: 8. Germline-derived CDR1 and CDR2 are SQVTM and ANQGSEA. Written as DNA, the CDR3 is TGCAGCGTTGTAGGCGGGGGTCGGGACACCGGGGAGCTGTTTTTT. Protein product: CSVVGGGRDTGELFF.

This chain joins TRBV9 and TRBJ2-7; 7 bases agree with TRBD2. The CDR3 runs to 13 residues. Per the germline V gene, CDR1 is SGDLS and CDR2 is YYNGEE. The V and J ends lost 3 bases and 4 bases, in that order; junction bases with no gene match: 4. The CDR3 protein is CASSALSGYEQYF. The CDR3, as DNA: TGTGCCAGCAGCGCACTTAGCGGGTACGAGCAGTACTTC.

The chain is built from TRBV7-9 and TRBJ1-3; D gene ambiguous. This CDR3 is built from 16 residues. V was cut by 5 bases and J by 4 bases, with 18 bases left in between. Germline loops: CDR1 SEHNR, CDR2 FQNEAQ (reference sequence). The CDR3 spells CASSPTAGSEGNTIYF. CDR3 bases: TGTGCCAGCAGCCCAACGGCGGGCTCGGAAGGAAACACCATATATTTT.

The chain couples TRBV14 to TRBJ1-4, with 8 bases fitting TRBD1. CDR3 size: 15 residues. The V gene end was trimmed by 3 bases and the J gene end by 6 bases; junction bases not matched to a gene: 6. Per the germline V gene, CDR1 is SGHDN and CDR2 is FVKESK. CDR3 sequence reads: CASSQRQGRDEKLFF. In nucleotides, the CDR3 is TGTGCCAGCAGCCAGCGACAGGGGAGGGATGAAAAACTGTTTTTT.

The table lists this clone with a few counts. The chain recombines TRBV13 with TRBJ2-5; a weak D match, TRBD1 (6 bases). The CDR3 consists of 14 residues. V dropped 3 bases and J dropped 2 bases, with 10 bases sitting between them. Germline assignment: CDR1 PRHDT and CDR2 FYEKMQ (reference sequence). The chain's CDR3 is CASSFPGEQETQYF. CDR3 DNA sequence: TGTGCCAGCAGCTTCCCAGGGGAACAAGAGACCCAGTACTTC.

The V and J genes are TRBV11-2 and TRBJ2-7; 9 bases fit TRBD1. Per the germline V gene, CDR1 is SGHAT and CDR2 is FQNNGV. The CDR3 length is 16 residues. The V and J ends lost 5 bases and 1 base, in that order; junction bases with no gene match: 9. The CDR3 bases are TGTGCCAGCAGCCCTCACGACAGGGGGACTTCCTACGAGCAGTACTTC. Residues: CASSPHDRGTSYEQYF.

This clone showed up just a few times. J is TRBJ2-5 and V is TRBV19; TRBD2 aligns across 10 bases. The J segment lost 9 bases and the V segment lost 7 bases, leaving 14 bases of the junction unmatched. Germline lookup yields CDR1 LNHDA and CDR2 SQIVND (reference sequence). The CDR3 sequence is 15 residues long. CDR3 loop: CASKTEAGGPQAQYF. The CDR3 nucleotides are TGTGCCAGTAAAACGGAAGCGGGAGGGCCCCAGGCCCAGTACTTC.

Concerning this clone: Other DNA sequences in this specimen translate into the identical CDR3. The chain is built from TRBV6-1 and TRBJ2-7, with D hard to call. Germline CDR1 MNHNS, CDR2 SASEGT. The CDR3 sequence is 13 residues long. V dropped 1 base and J dropped 0 bases, with 4 bases sitting between them. CDR3 sequence: CASSEGLSYEQYF. The DNA of the CDR3 is TGTGCCAGCAGTGAAGGGCTCTCCTACGAGCAGTACTTC.

The chain employs TRBV28 and TRBJ1-5; perhaps TRBD1 as D (5 bases). CDR1 is MDHEN and CDR2 is SYDVKM in the germline V gene. The V gene lost 6 bases and the J gene lost 5 bases, with 5 bases spanning the gap. The length of the CDR3 is 11 residues. The CDR3: CASRGDQPQHF. CDR3 nucleotides: TGTGCCAGCAGAGGGGATCAGCCCCAGCATTTT.

This chain uses TRBV10-1 with TRBJ2-7; 9 bases line up with TRBD2. The junction had 9 bases not matched to a gene; V was cut back by 4 bases and J by 5 bases. The CDR3 runs 15 residues. Looked up from germline, CDR1 is WNHNN and CDR2 is SYGVQD (reference sequence). This CDR3 is CASSVVAGGPHEQYF. The CDR3, as DNA: TGCGCCAGCAGTGTGGTGGCGGGAGGGCCTCACGAGCAGTACTTC.

This clone has more than one count but fewer than ten. J is TRBJ1-2 and V is TRBV6-5; D possibly corresponds to TRBD1 (5 bases). Germline CDR1 reads MNHEY; CDR2 reads SVGAGI. V was shortened by 10 bases and J by 2 bases, with 14 bases between the two germline ends. This CDR3 comprises 13 residues. CDR3 sequence reads: CANYPGLNYGYTF. The CDR3 region has the DNA TGTGCCAATTATCCAGGGTTAAACTATGGCTACACCTTC.

This chain uses TRBV7-9 with TRBJ2-7; 14 bases fit TRBD2. The CDR3 is made up of 19 amino acids. V was pared by 5 bases and J by 2 bases, with 14 bases of the junction left unmatched. Per the germline V gene, CDR1 is SEHNR and CDR2 is FQNEAQ (reference sequence). The CDR3 reads CASSGHAGLAGANAYEQYF. The CDR3 DNA reads as TGTGCCAGCAGCGGTCACGCGGGACTAGCGGGAGCGAACGCCTACGAGCAGTACTTC.

This clone was seen a single time. The chain combines TRBV7-9 with TRBJ2-2; the D gene is possibly TRBD1 (6 bases). CDR1 is SEHNR, CDR2 FQNEAQ, per germline (reference sequence). The CDR3 is 19 amino acids. V gave up 1 base and J gave up 3 bases, with 21 bases separating them. The CDR3 here is CASSLVGTQGLVDTGELFF. As DNA, the CDR3 is TGTGCCAGCAGCTTAGTTGGGACCCAGGGGCTCGTGGACACCGGGGAGCTGTTTTTT.

The chain has TRBV28 and TRBJ2-4; D uncertain. Trimming took off 6 bases at V and 6 bases at J, with 15 bases between the two ends. Germline V CDR1 and CDR2: MDHEN, SYDVKM. The CDR3 loop spans 14 amino acids. CDR3 region: CASSPSPIGNIQYF. In DNA, the CDR3 is TGTGCCAGCAGCCCGAGCCCCATTGGAAACATTCAGTACTTC.